The rows below give T cell receptor beta chains drawn from one sample of a study of long-term antiretroviral therapy in people with HIV. Method: immunoSEQ multiplex PCR; TCRdb's copy keeps in-frame clones and lacks some. The sample lists 20,000 to 25,000 clones; around three quarters were seen once. The sample here was unsorted PBMCs, taken 0.5 years after starting antiretroviral therapy. All receptors derive from a woman in her thirties or forties with HIV. The CDR3 runs from the conserved cysteine through the conserved F or W. The order of the fields is J gene, V gene, CDR3 protein.

>TRBJ2-7|TRBV9
CASSVGTNSYEQYF
>TRBJ2-7|TRBV2
CASSNDRGDYEQYF
>TRBJ1-1|TRBV19
CASSATGGPNTEAFF
>TRBJ2-7|TRBV7-2
CASSRPGGDYEQYF
>TRBJ2-2|TRBV10-3
CAIRGTGDTGELFF
>TRBJ2-1|TRBV10-3
CAISESAGGDNEQFF
>TRBJ2-3|TRBV7-2
CASRSGDSASDTQYF
>TRBJ2-1|TRBV5-6
CASSLRYNEQFF
>TRBJ1-1|TRBV5-1
CASSSRGEGPEAFF
>TRBJ2-2|TRBV6-6
CASKDPDSYTGELFF
>TRBJ1-6|TRBV18
CASSRTGERYNSPLHF
>TRBJ1-5|TRBV15
CATSRDPGSNQPQHF
>TRBJ2-1|TRBV11-3
CASSLAGIGGNEQFF
>TRBJ2-3|TRBV7-6
CASSPSFRSGTDTQYF
>TRBJ1-1|TRBV5-4
CASRGLLQGRTEAFF
>TRBJ2-2|TRBV10-3
CASSKANTGELFF
>TRBJ2-7|TRBV15
CATSRERGEGYEQYF
>TRBJ1-2|TRBV5-1
CASSPGDRVGYGYTF
>TRBJ2-3|TRBV15
CATRLGGTSGGGTDTQYF